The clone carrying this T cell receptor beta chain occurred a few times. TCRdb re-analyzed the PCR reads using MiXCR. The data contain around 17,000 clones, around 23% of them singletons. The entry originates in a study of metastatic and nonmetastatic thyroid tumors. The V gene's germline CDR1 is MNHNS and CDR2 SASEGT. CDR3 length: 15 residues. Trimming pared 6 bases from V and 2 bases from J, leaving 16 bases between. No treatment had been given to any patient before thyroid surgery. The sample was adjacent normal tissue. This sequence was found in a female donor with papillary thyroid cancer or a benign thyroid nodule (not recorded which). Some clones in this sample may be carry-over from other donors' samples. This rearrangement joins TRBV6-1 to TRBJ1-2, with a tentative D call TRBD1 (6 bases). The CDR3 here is CASSIQGFSNYGYTF. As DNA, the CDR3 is TGTGCCAGCAGCATACAGGGATTTTCGAACTATGGCTACACCTTC.